In this sample, the clone carrying this T cell receptor (beta chain) turned up many times. Its target is not known. This sample stems from a study of T cell repertoires in cytomegalovirus infection. For the study at large: Well-studied HLA-B-restricted epitopes and recently identified HLA-C-restricted epitopes of CMV were both used in the study. An indication of both CMV infection and matching HLA type came from public TCR beta signatures. Study-wide points: What dominated the ex vivo response were HLA-C-restricted CMV-specific TCR beta clonotypes.

TCRdb processed the reads anew with MiXCR; each CDR3 protein has one entry. This sample yields approximately 990,000 distinct CDR3 sequences, of which less than 35% are seen a single time; over 13% belongs to the top ten. V lost 5 bases to trimming and J lost 4 bases; unmatched junction nucleotides: 13. From germline, CDR1 is SGHVS and CDR2 FQNEAQ. The CDR3 is 16 residues long. The chain couples TRBV7-8 to TRBJ1-1; TRBD1 matches at 7 bases. The sample in question was cultured CD8+ T cells from PBMCs, obtained from culture after CMV antigen stimulation. The sequence derives from a human donor in good health (CMV status not recorded). Some clones in this sample may be carry-over from other donors' samples. The CDR3 DNA reads TGTGCCAGCAGCCCGAGGACAGGTCTGGCGGGCACTGAAGCTTTCTTT. It encodes CASSPRTGLAGTEAFF.